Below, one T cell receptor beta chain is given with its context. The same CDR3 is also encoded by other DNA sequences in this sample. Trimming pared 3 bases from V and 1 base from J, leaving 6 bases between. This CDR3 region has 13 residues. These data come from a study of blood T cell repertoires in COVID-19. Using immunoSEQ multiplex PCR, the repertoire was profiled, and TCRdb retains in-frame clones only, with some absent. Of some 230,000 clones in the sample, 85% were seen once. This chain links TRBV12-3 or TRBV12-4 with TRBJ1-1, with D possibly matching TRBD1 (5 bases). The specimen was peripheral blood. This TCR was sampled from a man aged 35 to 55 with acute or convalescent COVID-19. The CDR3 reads CASSFDRNTEAFF. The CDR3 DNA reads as TGTGCCAGCAGTTTTGACAGGAACACTGAAGCTTTCTTT.